Each of the 19 T cell receptor beta chains below was sequenced from the same sample in a study of post-analysis software for immune sequencing data. Each TCR beta cDNA library carried unique molecular identifiers. MiXCR, run by TCRdb on the PCR reads, gives a single entry per CDR3 protein. The repertoire consists of a few hundred thousand distinct CDR3 sequences, with about a third occurring once and the leading ten covering around 15%. General observations from the study: In patients, TRBV5-6, TRBV5-1 and TRBV20-1 belonged to four or five TRBV segments found more frequently than in controls.

These receptors have no known antigen. The sequenced sample consisted of blood. These receptors came from a girl under 18 with multiple sclerosis.

In its sample, this clonotype was seen many times. The chain joins TRBV6-5 to TRBJ2-5; 8 nucleotides align to TRBD1. The germline CDR1 and CDR2 sequences are MNHEY and SVGAGI. V was clipped by 10 bases and J by 2 bases; unmatched bases: 3. This CDR3 contains 12 residues. CDR3 sequence reads: CATGDRQETQYF. Written as DNA, the CDR3 is TGTGCCACCGGGGACAGGCAAGAGACCCAGTACTTC.

This clonotype was seen only a few times. The chain joins TRBV4-2 to TRBJ1-6; 8 bases map to TRBD1. From germline, CDR1 is LGHNA and CDR2 YNFKEQ. The CDR3 is made up of 15 amino acids. Unmatched junction bases numbered 7, after V lost 2 bases and J lost 10 bases. CDR3 residues: CASSQNDRGRSPLHF. CDR3 in DNA: TGTGCCAGCAGCCAAAATGACAGGGGTCGATCACCCCTCCACTTT.

The chain couples TRBV12-3 or TRBV12-4 to TRBJ2-1; 8 bases are shared with TRBD1. The trim removed 5 bases at V and 6 bases at J, leaving 12 bases unmatched. This CDR3 is 16 amino acids long. As DNA, the CDR3 is TGTGCCAGCAGTGATCCGGGCAGGGGGCTTAGCAATGAGCAGTTCTTC. This sequence encodes CASSDPGRGLSNEQFF.

This clonotype showed up just a few times. The chain couples TRBV2 to TRBJ1-6; D is ambiguous. The CDR3 sequence is 14 residues long. V was cut by 3 bases and J by 6 bases, with 9 bases left in between. Germline CDR1 SNHLY, CDR2 FYNNEI. CDR3 residues: CASSERVGNSPLHF. The CDR3 DNA sequence: TGTGCCAGCAGTGAGAGGGTCGGTAATTCACCCCTCCACTTT.

This clonotype showed up just a few times. This sequence joins TRBV20-1 and TRBJ2-5; TRBD2 matches 11 bases. The V and J ends lost 5 bases and 2 bases, in that order; junction bases with no gene match: 7. This CDR3 has 15 residues. Germline CDR1 reads DFQATT; CDR2 reads SNEGSKA (reference sequence). Here the CDR3 DNA reads TGCAGTGCTTCCGCGGCTAGCGGGGGGCAAGAGACCCAGTACTTC. The encoded protein is CSASAASGGQETQYF.

A few counts support this clonotype. This rearrangement joins TRBV7-3 to TRBJ2-1, with 10 bases fitting TRBD2. Germline V gives CDR1 SGHTA, CDR2 FQGTGA. The CDR3 totals 17 residues. The V and J ends lost 5 bases and 9 bases, in that order; junction bases with no gene match: 16. CDR3 nucleotide sequence: TGTGCCAGCAGCATGTCTCCTAGCGGGGGACCCCTAGGTGAGCAGTTCTTC. Protein product: CASSMSPSGGPLGEQFF.

This clonotype was observed a handful of times. V gene TRBV6-6 combines with J gene TRBJ2-3; 11 bases fit TRBD2. Unmatched junction bases numbered 5, after V lost 0 bases and J lost 3 bases. The V gene's germline CDR1 is MNHNY and CDR2 SVGAGI (reference sequence). This CDR3 has 17 residues. For the CDR3, the DNA is TGTGCCAGCAGTTACTCCGCGACTAGCGGGGAAACAGATACGCAGTATTTT. This sequence encodes CASSYSATSGETDTQYF.

With regard to this clonotype: A read error is possible here, since a much larger clone lies one base away. The chain employs TRBV5-1 and TRBJ2-1; D gene unclear. The CDR3 sequence is 16 residues long. CDR1 SGHRS and CDR2 YFSETQ come from the germline V gene. The CDR3 sequence: CASSLGAVSSYDEQFF. In DNA form, the CDR3 reads TGCGCCAGCAGCTTGGGGGCAGTAAGCTCCTACGATGAGCAGTTCTTC.

The V gene is TRBV7-9, the J gene TRBJ2-4, with 7 nucleotides matching TRBD1. The J call may be wrong; the DNA end is better matched by TRBJ2-7. The CDR3 is 14 residues long. Germline V gives CDR1 SEHNR, CDR2 FQNEAQ (reference sequence). CDR3 coding DNA: TGTGCCAGCAGCTCCACAGACAGGGTCTACGAGCAGTACTTC. It yields the protein CASSSTDRVYEQYF.

The chain joins TRBV12-3 or TRBV12-4 to TRBJ2-1, with 9 bases matching TRBD2. This CDR3 spans 14 amino acids. V shed 7 bases and J 4 bases; nucleotides not matched to a gene: 5. In DNA form, the CDR3 reads TGTGCCAGCAATAGGCGGGGGGGGTACAATGAGCAGTTCTTC. It specifies CASNRRGGYNEQFF.

This chain connects TRBV12-3 or TRBV12-4 to TRBJ2-1; D is perhaps TRBD1 (6 bases). There are 17 residues in the CDR3. V was clipped by 2 bases and J by 5 bases, with 19 bases between them. The CDR3, as DNA: TGTGCCAGCAGTTTATACCGAACAGGGATCGAAGACAATGAGCAGTTCTTC. As protein: CASSLYRTGIEDNEQFF.

This clonotype was counted only a few times. The rearrangement uses TRBV27 and TRBJ2-7; the D is unclear. This CDR3 is 14 amino acids long. V was cut by 2 bases and J by 3 bases, with 11 bases left in between. Germline CDR1 reads MNHEY; CDR2 reads SMNVEV (reference sequence). The CDR3 loop reads CASSLTGVGYEQYF. As DNA, the CDR3 is TGTGCCAGCAGTTTAACTGGGGTCGGCTACGAGCAGTACTTC.

The chain combines TRBV27 with TRBJ1-5; no firm D call. Trimming took off 6 bases at V and 0 bases at J, with 9 bases between the two ends. The CDR3 contains 14 residues. Germline V gene lookup returns CDR1 MNHEY and CDR2 SMNVEV (reference sequence). The CDR3 DNA is TGTGCCAGCAGACCGGTTTATAGCAATCAGCCCCAGCATTTT. It translates to CASRPVYSNQPQHF.

This chain connects TRBV28 to TRBJ2-7, with D possibly TRBD2 on 7 matching bases. V was cut by 7 bases and J by 3 bases, with 25 bases left in between. There are 17 residues in the CDR3. The germline V gene has CDR1 MDHEN and CDR2 SYDVKM. The DNA for the CDR3 is TGTGCCAGCAACCGGGGGGACATTCCTTTCAGTCTCTACGAGCAGTACTTC. Translated, it gives CASNRGDIPFSLYEQYF.

The chain is built from TRBV3-1 and TRBJ2-5; 10 positions agree with TRBD2. The germline gives CDR1 LGHDT, CDR2 YNNKEL (reference sequence). The J segment lost 4 bases and the V segment lost 5 bases, leaving 10 bases of the junction unmatched. This CDR3 has 16 amino acids. The CDR3 DNA follows: TGTGCCAGCAGCAAGGCTAGCGGGGGCCTGTCAGAGACCCAGTACTTC. Its translation is CASSKASGGLSETQYF.

This clonotype was counted ten times or more. This rearrangement joins TRBV6-4 to TRBJ2-3; 12 nucleotides match TRBD2. J was trimmed by 2 bases and V by 4 bases; bases with no gene match: 1. The CDR3 has 15 residues. CDR1 and CDR2 from the germline V gene are MRHNA and SNTAGT. This CDR3 is CASSGTSGVTDTQYF. The CDR3 DNA is TGTGCCAGCAGTGGGACTAGCGGGGTCACAGATACGCAGTATTTT.

The chain is built from TRBV5-1 and TRBJ1-2; tentatively, D is TRBD1 (5 bases). Germline assignment: CDR1 SGHRS and CDR2 YFSETQ. CDR3 length equals 14 residues. Trimming removed 5 bases at V and 2 bases at J, with 13 bases between. This chain's CDR3 is CASSTTADNYGYTF. CDR3 bases: TGCGCCAGCAGTACGACAGCAGACAACTATGGCTACACCTTC.

A single count supports this clonotype. At one end, the junction sequence differs from germline, possibly due to a read error. V gene TRBV5-1 combines with J gene TRBJ2-1, with 12 bases lining up with TRBD1. Germline CDR1 is SGHRS and CDR2 is YFSETQ. The CDR3 has 14 residues. CDR3 nucleotide sequence: TGCGCCAGCAGCGGCGGGACAGGGGGCCTTGAGCAGGTCTTC. Protein product: CASSGGTGGLEQVF.

The rearrangement links TRBV24-1 to TRBJ1-5; D uncertain. The CDR3 consists of 13 residues. The V and J ends lost 7 bases and 0 bases respectively, with 6 bases between them. CDR1 and CDR2 (germline): KGHDR, SFDVKD. The CDR3 sequence: CATSQNSNQPQHF. As DNA, the CDR3 is TGTGCCACCAGCCAGAATAGCAATCAGCCCCAGCATTTT.